The 7 T cell receptor beta chains listed next were all sequenced from one sample in a study of blood T cell repertoires in COVID-19. Produced via immunoSEQ multiplex PCR; TCRdb's table is partial and in-frame only. The data show some 87,000 clones, around nine tenths seen once. Sequences were obtained from peripheral blood. The receptors shown here come from a human donor with COVID-19, enrolled during active disease. The donor label of this sample is uncertain.

The chain uses TRBV6-5 and TRBJ2-3; the D gene is possibly TRBD2 (6 bases). CDR3 length equals 15 residues. CDR1 and CDR2 (germline): MNHEY, SVGAGI. The V end lost 8 bases, the J end lost 0 bases, and 15 bases lay between the germline ends. Here the CDR3 reads CASRGRNSSTDTQYF. CDR3 bases: TGTGCCAGCCGGGGGAGGAATTCTAGCACAGATACGCAGTATTTT.

The chain links TRBV15 to TRBJ2-7; perhaps TRBD2 as D (5 bases). V was shortened by 8 bases and J by 5 bases, with 13 bases between the two germline ends. CDR3 length: 12 residues. Germline CDR1 and CDR2: LNHNV and YYDKDF (reference sequence). This CDR3 reads CATVGKGDEQYF. CDR3 nucleotides: TGTGCCACCGTCGGGAAAGGCGACGAGCAGTACTTC.

Worth noting for this clone: One end of the junction is discordant with germline, which a read error may explain. The chain has TRBV2 and TRBJ2-5, with TRBD2 matching over 11 bases. Germline CDR1 reads SNHLY; CDR2 reads FYNNEI. This CDR3 contains 15 residues. CDR3 loop: CASRQLAGVQGTQYF. The CDR3 nucleotides are TGTGCCAGCAGGCAACTAGCGGGAGTTCAAGGGACCCAGTACTTC.

The rearrangement joins TRBV12-3 or TRBV12-4 to TRBJ1-5, with a tentative D call TRBD1 (5 bases). V was trimmed by 2 bases and J by 9 bases, leaving 11 bases between them. CDR3 length: 13 amino acids. This CDR3 is CASSLKGVGPQHF. The CDR3 DNA sequence: TGTGCCAGCAGTTTAAAAGGGGTGGGGCCCCAGCATTTT.

The V gene is TRBV29-1, the J gene TRBJ1-2, with D uncertain. The length of the CDR3 is 14 residues. The ends were cut back, 5 bases at V and 0 bases at J, with 13 bases in the middle. The germline V gene encodes CDR1 SQVTM and CDR2 ANQGSEA. The CDR3 DNA reads TGCAGCGTTAGGGCACGGGGAGCTAACTATGGCTACACCTTC. Amino acids: CSVRARGANYGYTF.

The chain carries TRBV5-1 and TRBJ1-1; perhaps TRBD1 as D (5 bases). The CDR3 runs to 15 residues. CDR1 and CDR2 (germline): SGHRS, YFSETQ. Trimming took 4 bases from V and 1 from J, leaving 14 bases between them. The CDR3 DNA reads TGCGCCAGCAGCCCCATGATGACAGCGAACACTGAAGCTTTCTTT. Translated, it gives CASSPMMTANTEAFF. Full variable domain (rest looked up from reference TRBV5-1 and TRBJ1-1): KAGVTQTPRYLIKTRGQQVTLSCSPISGHRSVSWYQQTPGQGLQFLFEYFSETQRNKGNFPGRFSGRQFSNSRSEMNVSTLELGDSALYLCASSPMMTANTEAFFGQGTRLTVV.

The rearrangement uses TRBV10-3 and TRBJ1-2; the D is unclear. This CDR3 has 13 residues. V was shortened by 7 bases and J by 3 bases, with 12 bases between the two germline ends. Germline V gene sequence: CDR1 ENHRY, CDR2 SYGVKD. The CDR3 region is CAITTTTDYGYTF. As DNA, the CDR3 is TGTGCCATCACTACAACGACTGACTATGGCTACACCTTC.